This T cell receptor (beta chain) was documented in a study of blood T cell repertoires in COVID-19. The CDR3 contains 14 residues. Trimming removed 4 bases from V and 9 bases from J, with 12 bases in between. CDR1 KGHDR and CDR2 SFDVKD come from the germline V gene. The assay was immunoSEQ multiplex PCR, and TCRdb's table has in-frame clones only and misses some. The sample includes over 250,000 clones, roughly 85% of them seen just once. The sequence was collected from a woman aged 50 to 65 who had recovered from COVID-19. The sample taken for sequencing was peripheral blood. This chain joins TRBV24-1 and TRBJ1-6; a weak D match, TRBD1 (5 bases). CDR3 residues: CATSEAGKASPLHF. CDR3 coding DNA: TGTGCCACCAGTGAGGCAGGGAAAGCTTCACCCCTCCACTTT.